One sample yielded the 21 T cell receptor beta chains listed below, sequenced in a study of CD8+ T cells in alopecia areata. As the sequencing template, cDNA was produced by extracting RNA and reverse transcribing it. Some clones are missing from TCRdb's copy, which holds only in-frame ones; the method was immunoSEQ multiplex PCR. Sampling found roughly 110,000 clones, none seen once. The sequenced sample was lesional skin. The receptors derive from a C3H/HeJ mouse with alopecia areata. The strain is characterized by the MHC haplotype H2-k.

Note on this clone: Here the gene names and germline are mouse. The DNA ends 4 residues before the CDR3 does, and the rest of the CDR3 is filled in from the germline J gene. V and J are TRBV13-1 and TRBJ2-1; D may be TRBD1 (5 bases). The length of the CDR3 is 14 residues. The V end lost 4 bases, the J end lost 0 bases, and 8 bases lay between the germline ends. Germline CDR1 NSHNY, CDR2 SYGAGN. CDR3 protein: CASSNRSNYAEQFF. The part of the CDR3 DNA that was read is TGTGCCAGCAGTAACAGGTCTAACTATGCT.

This clone was counted many times. Germline and genes: mouse. The read gets to within 4 residues of the CDR3 end, and the germline J gene fills in the rest. Other DNA sequences of this sample code for an identical CDR3. The chain is built from TRBV19 and TRBJ2-7; 12 nucleotides align to TRBD2. The CDR3 is 15 residues long. Unmatched junction bases numbered 2, after V lost 4 bases and J lost 0 bases. Germline CDR1 reads FNHDT; CDR2 reads SITEND (reference sequence). CDR3 protein: CASSPGLGGSYEQYF. Incomplete CDR3 DNA: TGTGCCAGCAGTCCGGGACTGGGGGGCTCCTAT. Together with reference TRBV19 and TRBJ2-7, the CDR3 gives the full variable domain: GGIITQTPKFLIGQEGQKLTLKCQQNFNHDTMYWYRQDSGKGLRLIYYSITENDLQKGDLSEGYDASREKKSSFSLTVTSAQKNEMAVFLCASSPGLGGSYEQYFGPGTRLTVL.

This clone was seen at least ten times. Each gene name is a mouse one. The read ends 4 residues before the CDR3 terminus; that terminus is restored from the germline J gene. The chain combines TRBV13-3 with TRBJ2-1, with no clear D. Germline CDR1 is NNHDY and CDR2 is SYVADS. CDR3 size: 12 residues. Deletions cut 5 bases from V and 6 bases from J, with 9 bases between. Partial CDR3 DNA: TGTGCCAGCAGGCACAGAGGTGCT. It is translated as CASRHRGA. The CDR3 reads in full as CASRHRGAEQFF.

This clone occurred many times. The listed genes are named as in mouse. The part of the CDR3 DNA that was read is TGTGCCAGCAGTATCAGGGGGCGCGGGGACACA. Translation: CASSIRGRGDT. The whole CDR3 protein is CASSIRGRGDTEVFF. V usage is TRBV19 and J usage is TRBJ1-1, with 8 bases fitting TRBD1. The read gets to within 4 residues of the CDR3 end, and the germline J gene fills in the rest. V trimming: 2 bases; J trimming: 3 bases; junction bases outside the gene matches: 6. Germline lookup yields CDR1 FNHDT and CDR2 SITEND (reference sequence). CDR3 size: 15 residues.

This clone was recorded a few times. At residue 11, the TCRdb amino acid sequence and the translated nucleotide sequence differ, so the protein here is the DNA translation. Genes and germline come from the mouse. The CDR3 extends 3 residues past the end of the read, so its final part is completed from the germline J gene. The rearrangement joins TRBV13-3 to TRBJ1-6; D is perhaps TRBD1 (5 bases). TRBJ1-6 is recorded as an ORF, its role being uncertain. Deletions cut 3 bases from V and 6 bases from J, with 10 bases between. Germline CDR1 reads NNHDY; CDR2 reads SYVADS. This CDR3 spans 14 amino acids. CDR3 DNA, as far as it was read: TGTGCCAGCAGTGTTTCCAGGGTTAATTCGCCC. The encoded protein is CASSVSRVNSP. The complete CDR3 sequence is CASSVSRVNSPLYF.

Concerning this clone itself: Gene names denote mouse genes. The CDR3 end lies 4 residues beyond the end of the read and is filled in from the germline J gene. This rearrangement joins TRBV19 to TRBJ1-1; D perhaps matches TRBD1 (5 bases). CDR3 size: 14 residues. CDR1 and CDR2 from the germline V gene are FNHDT and SITEND (reference sequence). The V end lost 6 bases, the J end lost 0 bases, and 12 bases lay between the germline ends. CDR3 loop: CASNPTDANTEVFF. The DNA read from the CDR3 is TGTGCCAGCAATCCGACAGACGCAAACACA.

Comments on this clone: Genes and germline are mouse. The CDR3 end lies 4 residues beyond the end of the read and is filled in from the germline J gene. The gene calls are TRBV1 and TRBJ1-1; the D gene is possibly TRBD1 (5 bases). Germline V gives CDR1 NSQYPW, CDR2 LRSPGD (reference sequence). This CDR3 comprises 13 residues. CDR3 bases read: TGCACCTGCAGTGCATCAGGGTGGACA. Amino acids: CTCSASGWT. The entire CDR3 is CTCSASGWTEVFF.

As for this clone: Any gene name here is a mouse gene name. The CDR3 extends 4 residues past the end of the read, so its final part is completed from the germline J gene. V and J are TRBV13-3 and TRBJ2-3; D is undetermined. Germline loops: CDR1 NNHDY, CDR2 SYVADS. This CDR3 is built from 13 residues. V was clipped by 0 bases and J by 2 bases, with 4 bases between them. CDR3 amino acids: CASSDVHAETLYF. CDR3 DNA (partial): TGTGCCAGCAGTGATGTCCATGCAGAA.

In the case of this clone: Gene names denote mouse genes. The read gets to within 4 residues of the CDR3 end, and the germline J gene fills in the rest. This chain connects TRBV1 to TRBJ1-1, with TRBD1 as a possible D gene (6 bases). The CDR3 loop spans 13 amino acids. The germline V and J ends were trimmed by 6 bases and 4 bases, with 12 bases remaining between them. In germline, CDR1 is NSQYPW, CDR2 LRSPGD (reference sequence). CDR3 region: CTCSTGTSTEVFF. CDR3 DNA, as far as it was read: TGCACCTGCAGCACCGGGACAAGCACA.

This clone was found a few times. Mouse germline and gene names are used. The sequence runs out 4 residues before the end of the CDR3; the remainder is reconstructed from the germline J gene. V usage is TRBV13-3 and J usage is TRBJ2-1, with 7 bases that match TRBD1. There are 13 residues in the CDR3. Germline CDR1 NNHDY, CDR2 SYVADS. CDR3 residues: CASSRQGDAEQFF. Partial CDR3 DNA: TGTGCCAGCAGTCGACAGGGCGACGCT.

Regarding this clone: The protein TCRdb lists differs from the translation of the DNA at residue 12; the protein given here is translated from the DNA itself. Mouse names are used for the genes. The read ends 3 residues early relative to the CDR3; the germline J gene fills the gap. The chain employs TRBV13-3 and TRBJ1-6, with 10 bases lining up with TRBD1. TRBJ1-6 is an open reading frame whose function is uncertain. Germline V lookup: CDR1 NNHDY, CDR2 SYVADS. Trimming took 7 bases from V and 0 from J; bases not matched to a gene: 1. This CDR3 is built from 15 residues. CDR3 amino acids: CASRQGASYNSPLYF. The CDR3 bases that were read are TGTGCCAGCCGACAGGGGGCTTCCTATAATTCGCCC.

This clone was seen at least ten times. Gene names are the mouse ones. The part of the CDR3 DNA that was read is TGCACCTGCAGTGCAGTCTGGGGGGGCGAAGCT. The encoded protein is CTCSAVWGGEA. The CDR3, in full, reads CTCSAVWGGEAEQFF. The V call is TRBV1, the J call TRBJ2-1, with TRBD2 matching 10 bases. The missing CDR3 end, 4 residues past where the read stops, is filled in from the germline J gene. The CDR3 extends over 15 amino acids. CDR1 is NSQYPW, CDR2 LRSPGD, per germline (reference sequence).

There are a few counts of this clone. These gene names are mouse names. Coverage ceases 4 residues before the CDR3 finishes, and the germline J gene fills in the end. The rearrangement uses TRBV1 and TRBJ2-3; D may be TRBD1 (7 bases). The CDR3 length is 17 residues. Germline V CDR1 and CDR2: NSQYPW, LRSPGD (reference sequence). V lost 0 bases and J lost 0, with 13 bases in between. The CDR3 spells CTCSAEARGTSAETLYF. CDR3 DNA (partial): TGCACCTGCAGTGCAGAGGCCAGGGGGACTAGTGCAGAA.

A few counts support this clone. Here the gene names and germline are mouse. The sequenced CDR3 bases are TGTGCCAGCAGTGATGCCCTGGGGGGGCGGAGTAGTGCAGAA. Protein sequence: CASSDALGGRSSAE. The whole CDR3 is CASSDALGGRSSAETLYF. V and J are TRBV13-3 and TRBJ2-3; TRBD2 agrees at 10 bases. The read falls 4 residues short of the CDR3 end, and the missing part is taken from the germline J gene. From germline, CDR1 is NNHDY and CDR2 SYVADS. J was trimmed by 0 bases and V by 0 bases; bases with no gene match: 7. The CDR3 loop spans 18 amino acids.

There are a few counts of this clone. TCRdb's protein does not match the DNA translation at residue 13; the protein provided is translated from the DNA. Gene names refer to mouse genes. With the read ending 3 residues before the CDR3 end, the germline J gene is used to fill in that end. The chain links TRBV19 to TRBJ1-6, with TRBD1 identical over 7 bases. TRBJ1-6 belongs to the ORF category, with a function that is uncertain. The V gene's germline CDR1 is FNHDT and CDR2 SITEND (reference sequence). The CDR3 contains 16 residues. Unmatched junction bases numbered 5, after V lost 0 bases and J lost 5 bases. CDR3 sequence reads: CASSIEAGGNNSPLYF. The CDR3 bases that were read are TGTGCCAGCAGTATAGAAGCAGGGGGGAATAATTCGCCC.

This clone has at least ten counts. All gene names here are mouse names. From the germline J gene comes the end of the CDR3, since the read stops 4 residues before it. The chain combines TRBV13-3 with TRBJ2-7; 11 positions match TRBD1. The CDR3 runs 16 residues. Germline V CDR1 and CDR2: NNHDY, SYVADS. V shed 0 bases, J shed 0 bases, and the junction held 2 bases outside the gene matches. CDR3 region: CASSDGDRGSSYEQYF. The DNA read from the CDR3 is TGTGCCAGCAGTGATGGGGACAGGGGGAGCTCCTAT.

Note on this clone: The listed genes are named as in mouse. Sequencing ends 4 residues short of the CDR3 end; the germline J gene provides the rest. The chain uses TRBV19 and TRBJ2-3; D is unclear. Germline CDR1 FNHDT, CDR2 SITEND (reference sequence). This CDR3 has 12 amino acids. Trimming pared 7 bases from V and 0 bases from J, leaving 6 bases between. The sequenced CDR3 bases are TGTGCCAGCTCAGAAAGTGCAGAA. Protein product: CASSESAE. In full, the CDR3 is CASSESAETLYF.

A word on this clone: Mouse germline and gene names are used. The read stops 4 residues short of the end of the CDR3; the missing end is completed from the germline J gene. The chain couples TRBV13-3 to TRBJ1-4, with 7 bases identical to TRBD1. The CDR3 is 16 residues long. The trim removed 4 bases at V and 0 bases at J, leaving 6 bases unmatched. The germline CDR1 and CDR2 sequences are NNHDY and SYVADS. This CDR3 is CASSTSTGISNERLFF. The DNA read from the CDR3 is TGTGCCAGCAGTACTTCGACAGGGATTTCCAACGAA.

On this clone itself: The gene names given are mouse names. The read ends 4 residues before the CDR3 terminus; that terminus is restored from the germline J gene. The rearrangement joins TRBV5 to TRBJ2-3; perhaps TRBD2 as D (6 bases). This CDR3 is 16 amino acids long. Germline V gene lookup returns CDR1 LGHNA and CDR2 YNLKQL (reference sequence). V was cut by 4 bases and J by 0 bases, with 14 bases left in between. Here the CDR3 reads CASSPEWGTSAETLYF. The CDR3 DNA, read in part, is TGTGCCAGCAGCCCCGAGTGGGGGACTAGTGCAGAA.

This clone has only a few counts. Gene names are the mouse ones. Coverage ceases 4 residues before the CDR3 finishes, and the germline J gene fills in the end. The chain joins TRBV5 to TRBJ2-5, with 7 bases fitting TRBD1. V shed 4 bases, J shed 1 base, and the junction held 2 bases outside the gene matches. Germline V CDR1 and CDR2: LGHNA, YNLKQL (reference sequence). This CDR3 contains 14 residues. The CDR3 loop is CASSPTGDQDTQYF. The sequenced CDR3 bases are TGTGCCAGCAGCCCTACAGGGGACCAAGAC.

Notes on this clone: Genes and germline are mouse. The CDR3 end is not reached by the read, which stops 4 residues before it; the germline J gene fills it in. The V gene is TRBV1, the J gene TRBJ2-1; 9 nucleotides line up with TRBD1. CDR3 length: 13 residues. Germline values: CDR1 NSQYPW, CDR2 LRSPGD (reference sequence). CDR3 DNA (partial): TGCACCTGCAGAAAGACAGGGGGGGCT. This gives the protein CTCRKTGGA. The CDR3, in full, reads CTCRKTGGAEQFF.